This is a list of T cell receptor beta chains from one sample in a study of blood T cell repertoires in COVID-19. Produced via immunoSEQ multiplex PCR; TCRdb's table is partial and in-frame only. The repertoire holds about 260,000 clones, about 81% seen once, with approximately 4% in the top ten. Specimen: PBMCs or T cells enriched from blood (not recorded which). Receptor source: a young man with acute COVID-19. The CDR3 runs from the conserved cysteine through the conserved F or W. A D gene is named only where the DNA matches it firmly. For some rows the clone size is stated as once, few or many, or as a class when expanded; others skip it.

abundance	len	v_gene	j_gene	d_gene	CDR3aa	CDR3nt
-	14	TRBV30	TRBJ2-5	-	CAWSFEGGKETQYF	TGTGCCTGGAGCTTTGAGGGGGGGAAAGAGACCCAGTACTTC
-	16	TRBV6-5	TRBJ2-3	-	CASSYSPRGSTDTQYF	TGTGCCAGCAGTTACTCTCCCAGGGGTAGCACAGATACGCAGTATTTT
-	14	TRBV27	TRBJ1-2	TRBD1	CASRPSRGLNGYTF	TGTGCCAGCAGACCCTCCAGGGGGCTGAATGGCTACACCTTC
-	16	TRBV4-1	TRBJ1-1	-	CASSQVQGLMNTEAFF	TGCGCCAGCAGCCAAGTACAGGGCTTGATGAACACTGAAGCTTTCTTT
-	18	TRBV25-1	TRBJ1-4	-	CASSEFPPRQSSAEKLFF	TGTGCCAGCAGTGAATTTCCGCCCCGACAGTCGTCAGCTGAAAAACTGTTTTTT
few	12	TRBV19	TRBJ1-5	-	CASTLGHKTQHF	TGTGCCAGTACCCTAGGTCATAAGACCCAGCATTTT
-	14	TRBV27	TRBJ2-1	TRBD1	CASSLGTDYNEQFF	TGTGCCAGCAGTTTAGGGACAGACTACAATGAGCAGTTCTTC
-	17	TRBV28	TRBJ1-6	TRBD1	CASSPQTGGIYYSPLHF	TGTGCCAGCAGTCCTCAGACAGGGGGCATTTATTATTCACCCCTCCACTTT
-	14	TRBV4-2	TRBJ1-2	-	CASSPGSSNYGYTF	TGTGCCAGCAGCCCAGGGTCGTCTAACTATGGCTACACCTTC
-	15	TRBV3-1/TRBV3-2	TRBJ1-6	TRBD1	CASSLRDRVLSPLHF	TGTGCCAGCAGCCTACGGGACAGGGTGTTATCACCCCTCCACTTT
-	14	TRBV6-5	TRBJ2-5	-	CASSTTNAQETQYF	TGTGCCAGCAGTACTACAAATGCCCAAGAGACCCAGTACTTC
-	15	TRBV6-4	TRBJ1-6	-	CASSATGFGNSPLHF	TGTGCCAGCAGTGCCACAGGGTTTGGAAATTCACCCCTCCACTTT
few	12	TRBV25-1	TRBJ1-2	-	CASSTVNYGYTF	TGTGCCAGCAGTACAGTTAACTATGGCTACACCTTC
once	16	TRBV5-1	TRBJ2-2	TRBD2	CASRRSGIRQTGELFF	TGTGCCAGCAGACGAAGCGGGATCCGGCAGACCGGGGAGCTGTTTTTT
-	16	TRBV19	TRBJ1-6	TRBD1	CASSIPPGQGSSPLHF	TGTGCCAGTAGTATCCCCCCGGGACAGGGTAGTTCACCCCTCCACTTT
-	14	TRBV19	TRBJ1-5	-	CASSIPGVSQPQHF	TGTGCCAGTAGTATTCCAGGGGTGAGTCAGCCCCAGCATTTT
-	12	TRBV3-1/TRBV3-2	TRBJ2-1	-	CASSLAGGEQFF	TGTGCCAGCAGCCTAGCTGGGGGCGAGCAGTTCTTC
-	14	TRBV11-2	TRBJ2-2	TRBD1	CASSFGTGTGELFF	TGTGCCAGCAGCTTCGGGACAGGGACCGGGGAGCTGTTTTTT
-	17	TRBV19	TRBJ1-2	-	CASRTPLGRGGTNGYTF	TGTGCCAGTAGGACCCCTCTCGGGAGGGGAGGTACGAATGGCTACACCTTC
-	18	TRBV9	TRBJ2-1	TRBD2	CASSLGRTSELDFNEQFF	TGTGCCAGCAGCTTAGGGAGGACTAGCGAATTAGACTTCAATGAGCAGTTCTTC
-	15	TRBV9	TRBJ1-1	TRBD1	CASSVATGGITEAFF	TGTGCCAGCAGCGTGGCGACAGGGGGGATCACTGAAGCTTTCTTT
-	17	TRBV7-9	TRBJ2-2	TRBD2	CASSLLLAGTNTGELFF	TGTGCCAGCAGCTTACTGCTAGCGGGGACGAACACCGGGGAGCTGTTTTTT